The rows below give T cell receptor beta chains drawn from one sample of a study of glioma-infiltrating T cells after dendritic cell vaccination. Libraries were prepared by immunoSEQ multiplex PCR; TCRdb keeps only in-frame clonotypes and omits some of them. The data hold tens of thousands of clones, with around 86% observed a single time. The sample in question was blood, obtained after dendritic cell vaccination. These receptors were collected from a human donor with glioblastoma. CDR3s leave out the opening cysteine and the closing phenylalanine or tryptophan.

TRBV29-1	TRBJ2-3	SVGTSGVSSTDTQY
TRBV7-9	TRBJ2-2	ASSFTGSYGNTGELF
TRBV15	TRBJ1-2	ATSPWVGSGYGYT
TRBV2	TRBJ2-5	ASRSETQY
TRBV10-3	TRBJ2-1	AISERGGSHNEQF
TRBV18	TRBJ1-1	ASSPPGSKKDTEAF
TRBV2	TRBJ1-3	ASSDGTGALRNTIY
TRBV18	TRBJ2-7	ASSVPGLNYEQY
TRBV5-5	TRBJ2-5	ASSQHLLAGGGETQY
TRBV5-1	NA	ASSPLPLGGGDEQY
TRBV21-1	TRBJ1-3	ASSKDEVSGNTIY
TRBV5-1	TRBJ1-4	ASSSGGFNEKLF
TRBV19	TRBJ1-5	ASTPGVGNQPQH
TRBV4-1	TRBJ2-7	ASSPDSHGQY
TRBV29-1	TRBJ1-4	SVGSESEKLF
TRBV5-1	TRBJ2-5	ASSKGTSGSSKTQY
TRBV2	TRBJ2-2	ASQRESGTGELF
TRBV19	TRBJ2-2	ASSASSGVVHTGELF
TRBV6-1	TRBJ2-3	ASSDPNGLAGAADTQY
TRBV14	TRBJ2-2	ASSRTGGYTGELF
TRBV10-3	TRBJ2-7	AISESRGLSYEQY
TRBV19	TRBJ2-7	ASSNWATQQY
TRBV2	TRBJ2-5	ASSVSGRLETQY
TRBV5-1	TRBJ1-1	ASSQTPPGQMNTEAF
TRBV2	TRBJ2-7	ASSSSSYEQY
TRBV7-2	TRBJ1-2	ASSADRGLHGYT
TRBV6-1	TRBJ2-1	ASGQEDYNEQF
TRBV11-2	TRBJ2-7	ASSSPRGAESYEQY
TRBV4-1	TRBJ2-7	ASSPILQPTYEQY
TRBV10-1	TRBJ1-5	ASSTRTGSQPQH
TRBV6-5	TRBJ1-4	ATRLLTGEDEKLF
TRBV7-9	TRBJ1-4	ASSLAGALPNEKLF
TRBV7-9	TRBJ2-5	ASGLSGERETQY